This T cell receptor beta chain was captured in a study of T cell repertoires in aging, cancer and after chemotherapy. Trimming stripped 5 bases from V and 9 bases from J, with 11 bases between. This CDR3 is built from 13 residues. Looked up from germline, CDR1 is LNHDA and CDR2 is SQIVND (reference sequence). Multiplex touch-down PCR with TRB-A/B primers amplified rearranged V-D-J TRB sequences. TCRdb independently ran MiXCR on the multiplex PCR reads; one entry per CDR3 protein. Of under 1,500 distinct CDR3 sequences listed, around 30% are singletons. TCR beta rearrangements were amplified from peripheral blood genomic DNA.

The sequencing sample was made of blood. V and J are TRBV19 and TRBJ1-6; tentatively, D is TRBD1 (5 bases). The receptor was derived from a human donor with a solid tumor. The donor label of this sample is uncertain. The CDR3 sequence is CASSLPGGSPLHF. In DNA form, the CDR3 reads TGTGCCAGTAGTCTACCGGGGGGTTCACCCCTCCACTTT.